A selection of T cell receptor beta chains follows, all from one sample in a study of T-cell memory formation after mild COVID-19. MiXCR was run by TCRdb on the 5' RACE reads, yielding one entry per CDR3 protein. The repertoire holds a few hundred thousand distinct CDR3 sequences, with 14% as singletons. Specimen: PBMCs or a T cell subset sorted from them (not recorded which). The receptor source for this set is a young man who had mild COVID-19 (a few samples of this study predate the infection). Cell type and time point are not known. The conserved cysteine and the conserved F or W are not part of the CDR3 here. The order of the fields is J gene, V gene, CDR3 protein.

j_gene: TRBJ1-1; v_gene: TRBV5-5; CDR3aa: ASSFRAQGNTEAF
j_gene: TRBJ1-2; v_gene: TRBV6-2/TRBV6-3; CDR3aa: ASSFSEINYGYT
j_gene: TRBJ2-1; v_gene: TRBV6-5; CDR3aa: ASRTGSSSYNEQF
j_gene: TRBJ2-2; v_gene: TRBV4-2; CDR3aa: ASSQDPGAIGELF
j_gene: TRBJ2-3; v_gene: TRBV30; CDR3aa: AWSRDRYTDTQY
j_gene: TRBJ1-1; v_gene: TRBV7-6; CDR3aa: ASSSGPTEAF
j_gene: TRBJ1-1; v_gene: TRBV23-1; CDR3aa: ASDYRNLNTEAF
j_gene: TRBJ1-2; v_gene: TRBV7-9; CDR3aa: ASSSRGTGRYGYT
j_gene: TRBJ1-1; v_gene: TRBV28; CDR3aa: ASSSPGQENTEAF
j_gene: TRBJ2-7; v_gene: TRBV6-2/TRBV6-3; CDR3aa: ASTLGHSGAYEQY
j_gene: TRBJ1-1; v_gene: TRBV4-3; CDR3aa: ASSRGVGEGAEAF
j_gene: TRBJ2-2; v_gene: TRBV6-5; CDR3aa: ASRSAGGTPGSCF
j_gene: TRBJ2-2; v_gene: TRBV3-1; CDR3aa: ASSQSDTGELF
j_gene: TRBJ2-3; v_gene: TRBV6-5; CDR3aa: ASSKLAGTDTQY
j_gene: TRBJ1-5; v_gene: TRBV12-3/TRBV12-4; CDR3aa: ASRPGTGKNQPQH
j_gene: TRBJ2-7; v_gene: TRBV4-2; CDR3aa: ASSQDLQSRTYEQY
j_gene: TRBJ1-1; v_gene: TRBV6-4; CDR3aa: ASSDSKAGTVNTEAF
j_gene: TRBJ2-5; v_gene: TRBV3-1; CDR3aa: ASSQRVGRQETQY
j_gene: TRBJ2-7; v_gene: TRBV3-1; CDR3aa: ASSQGVETYEQY
j_gene: TRBJ2-2; v_gene: TRBV10-1; CDR3aa: ASSEYRGGELF
j_gene: TRBJ2-1; v_gene: TRBV5-1; CDR3aa: ASSRGDRESRNEQF
j_gene: TRBJ2-1; v_gene: TRBV7-2; CDR3aa: ASSPRGLAGGLEQF
j_gene: TRBJ2-7; v_gene: TRBV6-2/TRBV6-3; CDR3aa: ASSSFLGSSYEQY
j_gene: TRBJ2-3; v_gene: TRBV5-1; CDR3aa: ASRQFPSTDTQY
j_gene: TRBJ1-2; v_gene: TRBV7-8; CDR3aa: ASSLDLNYGYT
j_gene: TRBJ1-2; v_gene: TRBV6-5; CDR3aa: ASRPGQRPYGYT
j_gene: TRBJ1-2; v_gene: TRBV20-1; CDR3aa: SGSGSRYGYGYT